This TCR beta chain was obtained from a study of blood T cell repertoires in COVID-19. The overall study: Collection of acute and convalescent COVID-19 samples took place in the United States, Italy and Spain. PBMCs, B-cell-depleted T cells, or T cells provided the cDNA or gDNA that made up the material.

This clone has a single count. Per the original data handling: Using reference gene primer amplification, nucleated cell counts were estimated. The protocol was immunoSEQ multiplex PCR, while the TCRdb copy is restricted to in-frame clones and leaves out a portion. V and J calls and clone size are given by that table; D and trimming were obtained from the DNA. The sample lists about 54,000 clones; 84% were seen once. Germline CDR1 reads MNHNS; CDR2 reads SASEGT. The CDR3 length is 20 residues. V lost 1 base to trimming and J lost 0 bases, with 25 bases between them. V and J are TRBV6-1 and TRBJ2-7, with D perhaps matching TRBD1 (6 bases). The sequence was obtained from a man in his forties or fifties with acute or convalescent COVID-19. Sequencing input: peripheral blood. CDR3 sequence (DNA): TGTGCCAGCAGTGAAGATTGGTTATGGTCCGGGACATCTAGCTCCTACGAGCAGTACTTC. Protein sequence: CASSEDWLWSGTSSSYEQYF.